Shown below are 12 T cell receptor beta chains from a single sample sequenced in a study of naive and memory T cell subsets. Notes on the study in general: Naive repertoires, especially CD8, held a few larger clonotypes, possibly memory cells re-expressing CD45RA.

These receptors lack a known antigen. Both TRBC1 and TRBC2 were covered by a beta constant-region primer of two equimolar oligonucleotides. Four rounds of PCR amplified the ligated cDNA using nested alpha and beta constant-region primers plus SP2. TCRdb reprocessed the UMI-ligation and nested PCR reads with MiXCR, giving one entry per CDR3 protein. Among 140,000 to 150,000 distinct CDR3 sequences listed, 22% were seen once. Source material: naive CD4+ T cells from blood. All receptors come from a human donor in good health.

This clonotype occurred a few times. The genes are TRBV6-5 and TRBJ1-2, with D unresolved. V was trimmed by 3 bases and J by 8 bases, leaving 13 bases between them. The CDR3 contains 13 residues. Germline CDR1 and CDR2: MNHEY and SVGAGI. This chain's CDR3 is CASSYKGGSGYTF. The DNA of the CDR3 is TGTGCCAGCAGTTATAAGGGAGGTAGCGGCTACACCTTC.

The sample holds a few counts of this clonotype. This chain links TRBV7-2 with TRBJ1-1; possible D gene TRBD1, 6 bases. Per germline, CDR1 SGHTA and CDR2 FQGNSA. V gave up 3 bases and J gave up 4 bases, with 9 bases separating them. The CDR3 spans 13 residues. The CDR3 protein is CASSFRGGTEAFF. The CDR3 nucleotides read TGTGCCAGCAGCTTCAGGGGCGGCACTGAAGCTTTCTTT. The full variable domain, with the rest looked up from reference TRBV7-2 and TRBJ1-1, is GAGVSQSPSNKVTEKGKDVELRCDPISGHTALYWYRQSLGQGLEFLIYFQGNSAPDKSGLPSDRFSAERTGGSVSTLTIQRTQQEDSAVYLCASSFRGGTEAFFGQGTRLTVV.

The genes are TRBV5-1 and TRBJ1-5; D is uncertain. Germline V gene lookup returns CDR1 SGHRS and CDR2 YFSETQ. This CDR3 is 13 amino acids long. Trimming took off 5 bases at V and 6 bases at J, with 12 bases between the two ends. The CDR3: CASREMAGQPQHF. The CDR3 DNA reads TGCGCCAGCAGAGAAATGGCGGGTCAGCCCCAGCATTTT.

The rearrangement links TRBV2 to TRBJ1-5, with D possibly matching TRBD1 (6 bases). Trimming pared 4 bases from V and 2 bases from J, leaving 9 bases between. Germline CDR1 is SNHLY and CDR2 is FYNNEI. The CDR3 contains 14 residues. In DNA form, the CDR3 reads TGTGCCAGCAGTGTAGGGGGGCGCAATCAGCCCCAGCATTTT. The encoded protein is CASSVGGRNQPQHF. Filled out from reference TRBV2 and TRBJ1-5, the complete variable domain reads EPEVTQTPSHQVTQMGQEVILRCVPISNHLYFYWYRQILGQKVEFLVSFYNNEISEKSEIFDDQFSVERPDGSNFTLKIRSTKLEDSAMYFCASSVGGRNQPQHFGDGTRLSIL.

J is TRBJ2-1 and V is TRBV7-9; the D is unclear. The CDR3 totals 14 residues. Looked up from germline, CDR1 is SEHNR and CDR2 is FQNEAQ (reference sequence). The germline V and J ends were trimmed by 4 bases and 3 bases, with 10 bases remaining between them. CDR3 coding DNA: TGTGCCAGCAGCTCGCGGACGCTCTACAATGAGCAGTTCTTC. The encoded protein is CASSSRTLYNEQFF.

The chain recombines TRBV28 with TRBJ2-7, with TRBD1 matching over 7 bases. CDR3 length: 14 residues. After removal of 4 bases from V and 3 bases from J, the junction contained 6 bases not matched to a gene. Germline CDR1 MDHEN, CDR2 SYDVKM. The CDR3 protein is CASSSGTVIYEQYF. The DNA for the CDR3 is TGTGCCAGCAGTTCGGGGACAGTAATCTACGAGCAGTACTTC.

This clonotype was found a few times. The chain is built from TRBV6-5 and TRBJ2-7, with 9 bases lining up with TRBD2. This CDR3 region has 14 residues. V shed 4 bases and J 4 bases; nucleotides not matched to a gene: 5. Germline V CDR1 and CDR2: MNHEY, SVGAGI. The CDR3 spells CASSFASGTYEQYF. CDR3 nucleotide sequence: TGTGCCAGCAGTTTTGCTAGCGGGACTTACGAGCAGTACTTC.

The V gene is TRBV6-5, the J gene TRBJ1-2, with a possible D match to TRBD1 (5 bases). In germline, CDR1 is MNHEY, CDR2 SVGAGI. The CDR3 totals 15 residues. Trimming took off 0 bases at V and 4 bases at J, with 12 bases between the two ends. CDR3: CASSYSAGTLYGYTF. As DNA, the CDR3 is TGTGCCAGCAGTTACTCCGCAGGGACCCTCTATGGCTACACCTTC.

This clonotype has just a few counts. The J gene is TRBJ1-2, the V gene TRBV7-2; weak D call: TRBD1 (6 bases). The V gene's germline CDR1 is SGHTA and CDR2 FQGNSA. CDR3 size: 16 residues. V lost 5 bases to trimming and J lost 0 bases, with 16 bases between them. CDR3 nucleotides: TGTGCCAGCAGCCGGACAGCCGGACAAGCTAACTATGGCTACACCTTC. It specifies CASSRTAGQANYGYTF.

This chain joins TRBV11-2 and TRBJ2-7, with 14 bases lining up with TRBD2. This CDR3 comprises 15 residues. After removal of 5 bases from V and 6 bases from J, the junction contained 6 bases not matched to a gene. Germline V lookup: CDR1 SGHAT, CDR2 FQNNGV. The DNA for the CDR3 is TGTGCCAGCAGCCCGACTAGCGGGAGGGCCGGCGAGCAGTACTTC. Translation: CASSPTSGRAGEQYF.

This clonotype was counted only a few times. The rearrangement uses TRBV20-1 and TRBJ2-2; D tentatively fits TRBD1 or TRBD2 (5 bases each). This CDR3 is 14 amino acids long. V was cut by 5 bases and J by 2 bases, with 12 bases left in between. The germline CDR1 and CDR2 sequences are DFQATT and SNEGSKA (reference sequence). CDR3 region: CSAVGTINTGELFF. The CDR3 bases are TGCAGTGCTGTGGGGACGATCAACACCGGGGAGCTGTTTTTT.

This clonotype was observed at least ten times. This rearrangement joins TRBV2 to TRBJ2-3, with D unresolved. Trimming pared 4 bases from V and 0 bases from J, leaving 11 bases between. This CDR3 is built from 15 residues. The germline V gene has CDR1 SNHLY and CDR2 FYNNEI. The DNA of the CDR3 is TGTGCCAGCAGTGCCAATCCCTTAAGCACAGATACGCAGTATTTT. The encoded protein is CASSANPLSTDTQYF.